These 18 T cell receptor beta chains were sequenced from one sample in a study of blood T cell repertoires in COVID-19. Assay used: immunoSEQ multiplex PCR; TCRdb lists only in-frame clones, some missing. The table has more than 250,000 clones, 90% seen once. The sample was PBMCs or T cells enriched from blood (not recorded which). These receptors were taken from a woman aged 18 to 35 with acute COVID-19.

The chain carries TRBV24-1 and TRBJ1-2, with 7 nucleotides matching TRBD1. The CDR3 has 15 amino acids. Germline assignment: CDR1 KGHDR and CDR2 SFDVKD. V was clipped by 2 bases and J by 8 bases; unmatched bases: 10. CDR3 bases: TGTGCCACCAGTGATTCGTCCGTCAGGGGGGACGGCTACACCTTC. It yields the protein CATSDSSVRGDGYTF.

This clone was picked up one time. The V gene is TRBV19, the J gene TRBJ1-1, with D maybe TRBD1 (5 bases). The CDR3 extends over 12 amino acids. Trimming left V 6 bases short and J 10 bases short, with 15 bases between. Per germline, CDR1 LNHDA and CDR2 SQIVND (reference sequence). The CDR3 protein is CASSLTRGGAFF. The CDR3 coding sequence is TGTGCCAGTAGCCTCACAAGGGGCGGAGCTTTCTTT.

The chain carries TRBV5-1 and TRBJ2-3; 12 bases are shared with TRBD2. Germline V gene data show CDR1 as SGHRS and CDR2 as YFSETQ. V shed 4 bases and J 1 base; nucleotides not matched to a gene: 1. CDR3 length: 15 residues. CDR3 sequence (DNA): TGCGCCAGCAGCCCTAGCGGGAGGGGCACAGATACGCAGTATTTT. This gives the protein CASSPSGRGTDTQYF.

V usage is TRBV28 and J usage is TRBJ2-7; the D is unclear. V lost 5 bases, J lost 2 bases, and 10 bases lay in between. The CDR3 covers 13 residues. Germline CDR1 MDHEN, CDR2 SYDVKM. CDR3 sequence (DNA): TGTGCCAGCAGTCGAGGCGAAACCTACGAGCAGTACTTC. Protein sequence: CASSRGETYEQYF.

This sequence joins TRBV7-9 and TRBJ1-1; D might be TRBD1 (6 bases). This CDR3 spans 17 amino acids. Between the trimmed V and J ends, which lost 5 bases and 1 base, there was a span of 20 bases. Germline-derived CDR1 and CDR2 are SEHNR and FQNEAQ (reference sequence). Written as DNA, the CDR3 is TGTGCCAGCAGCCCGCTGGGGGGGCAGGGGCAGAACACTGAAGCTTTCTTT. It translates to CASSPLGGQGQNTEAFF.

This clone was found once. The chain uses TRBV19 and TRBJ1-2; no clear D gene. Germline loops: CDR1 LNHDA, CDR2 SQIVND (reference sequence). The CDR3 runs to 13 residues. V was cut by 7 bases and J by 3 bases, with 12 bases left in between. The CDR3 DNA sequence: TGTGCCAGTACCGCCAGCGGGCACTATGGCTACACCTTC. Its translation: CASTASGHYGYTF. The entire variable domain, with the rest obtained from reference TRBV19 and TRBJ1-2, is as follows: DGGITQSPKYLFRKEGQNVTLSCEQNLNHDAMYWYRQDPGQGLRLIYYSQIVNDFQKGDIAEGYSVSREKKESFPLTVTSAQKNPTAFYLCASTASGHYGYTFGSGTRLTVV.

This clone occurred once. The chain uses TRBV5-1 and TRBJ2-1, with 8 positions matching TRBD2. Germline loops: CDR1 SGHRS, CDR2 YFSETQ. V was pared by 6 bases and J by 9 bases, with 5 bases of the junction left unmatched. This CDR3 spans 12 amino acids. The CDR3 coding sequence is TGCGCCAGCATGGCGGGAGGTGGTGAGCAGTTCTTC. Translated: CASMAGGGEQFF.

Here the CDR3 DNA reads TGTGCCAGCAGTCGGACAGCTACTAACTATGGCTACACCTTC. It yields the protein CASSRTATNYGYTF. The V and J genes are TRBV6-4 and TRBJ1-2, with D possibly TRBD1 on 6 matching bases. V was shortened by 5 bases and J by 0 bases, with 10 bases between the two germline ends. Germline CDR1 MRHNA, CDR2 SNTAGT. The CDR3 consists of 14 residues.

V gene TRBV27 combines with J gene TRBJ1-1; no reliable D call. The germline gives CDR1 MNHEY, CDR2 SMNVEV (reference sequence). V lost 2 bases to trimming and J lost 1 base, with 5 bases between them. CDR3 length: 13 amino acids. The CDR3 sequence is CASSLQRNTEAFF. CDR3 in DNA: TGTGCCAGCAGTTTACAGCGGAACACTGAAGCTTTCTTT.

The gene calls are TRBV4-2 and TRBJ2-7, with 9 bases matching TRBD1. Unmatched junction bases numbered 9, after V lost 3 bases and J lost 3 bases. The CDR3 is 16 amino acids. Germline-derived CDR1 and CDR2 are LGHNA and YNFKEQ. CDR3 DNA sequence: TGTGCCAGCAGCCAGTCCGGGACAGGGCTCCACTACGAGCAGTACTTC. Amino acid sequence: CASSQSGTGLHYEQYF.

The chain uses TRBV6-5 and TRBJ2-3, with 9 nucleotides matching TRBD2. Germline V CDR1 and CDR2: MNHEY, SVGAGI. V was clipped by 0 bases and J by 4 bases; unmatched bases: 5. The CDR3 loop spans 16 amino acids. The CDR3 region is CASSYSLSGSSDTQYF. In DNA form, the CDR3 reads TGTGCCAGCAGTTACTCTCTTAGCGGGAGCTCAGATACGCAGTATTTT.

The chain couples TRBV2 to TRBJ1-3; D ambiguous. The germline V and J ends were trimmed by 3 bases and 0 bases, with 6 bases remaining between them. This CDR3 spans 14 amino acids. Germline V lookup: CDR1 SNHLY, CDR2 FYNNEI. As DNA, the CDR3 is TGTGCCAGCAGTGAGGGCACCTCTGGAAACACCATATATTTT. Amino acid sequence: CASSEGTSGNTIYF.

The chain joins TRBV13 to TRBJ2-3; 12 bases match TRBD2. Germline CDR1 is PRHDT and CDR2 is FYEKMQ (reference sequence). V shed 5 bases and J 6 bases; nucleotides not matched to a gene: 9. The CDR3 covers 16 residues. CDR3 region: CASSPQLAGGADTQYF. In nucleotides, the CDR3 is TGTGCCAGCAGCCCACAGCTAGCGGGAGGGGCGGATACGCAGTATTTT. Filled out from reference TRBV13 and TRBJ2-3, the complete variable domain reads AAGVIQSPRHLIKEKRETATLKCYPIPRHDTVYWYQQGPGQDPQFLISFYEKMQSDKGSIPDRFSAQQFSDYHSELNMSSLELGDSALYFCASSPQLAGGADTQYFGPGTRLTVL.

This clone turned up a few times. V usage is TRBV7-2 and J usage is TRBJ1-2, with 8 bases fitting TRBD1. The CDR3 extends over 15 amino acids. Per germline, CDR1 SGHTA and CDR2 FQGNSA. Unmatched junction bases numbered 10, after V lost 2 bases and J lost 8 bases. This CDR3 reads CASSLRGQARGGYTF. DNA of the CDR3: TGTGCCAGCAGCTTAAGGGGACAGGCGAGGGGCGGCTACACCTTC.

J is TRBJ1-1 and V is TRBV11-2, with 10 bases that match TRBD1. The CDR3 has 18 amino acids. The J segment lost 0 bases and the V segment lost 5 bases, leaving 12 bases of the junction unmatched. Germline-derived CDR1 and CDR2 are SGHAT and FQNNGV. CDR3 loop: CASSPTADRGPMNTEAFF. The CDR3 bases are TGTGCCAGCAGCCCCACAGCCGACAGGGGGCCGATGAACACTGAAGCTTTCTTT.

The rearrangement joins TRBV23-1 to TRBJ1-1; 7 positions match TRBD1. TRBV23-1 is placed among ORFs of uncertain function. Germline trimming cut 8 bases from V and 0 bases from J; bases unmatched to any gene: 9. This CDR3 region has 15 residues. Here the CDR3 DNA reads TGCGCCAGCTCAGGGGGACAGCGCCTGAACACTGAAGCTTTCTTT. Its translation: CASSGGQRLNTEAFF.

The chain uses TRBV7-2 and TRBJ2-4, with 7 bases aligning to TRBD1. The CDR3 spans 14 residues. V lost 3 bases to trimming and J lost 6 bases; unmatched junction nucleotides: 5. Per the germline V gene, CDR1 is SGHTA and CDR2 is FQGNSA. CDR3 sequence reads: CASSLGAGGNIQYF. The DNA for the CDR3 is TGTGCCAGCAGCTTGGGGGCAGGGGGAAACATTCAGTACTTC.

The rearrangement links TRBV7-9 to TRBJ2-3; a possible D gene is TRBD2 (6 bases). V was clipped by 1 base and J by 0 bases, with 8 bases between them. The CDR3 is made up of 15 amino acids. From germline, CDR1 is SEHNR and CDR2 FQNEAQ (reference sequence). CDR3 nucleotide sequence: TGTGCCAGCAGCTTAGTAGCGGAAAGCACAGATACGCAGTATTTT. Its translation is CASSLVAESTDTQYF.